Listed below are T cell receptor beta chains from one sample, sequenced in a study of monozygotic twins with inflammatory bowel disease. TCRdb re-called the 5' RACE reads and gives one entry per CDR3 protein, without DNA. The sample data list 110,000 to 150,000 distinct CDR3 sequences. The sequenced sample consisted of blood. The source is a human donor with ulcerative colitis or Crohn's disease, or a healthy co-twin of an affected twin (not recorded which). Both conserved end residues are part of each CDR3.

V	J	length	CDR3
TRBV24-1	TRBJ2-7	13	CATSRDLSYEQYF
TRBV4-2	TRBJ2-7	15	CASSLLGGSSYEQYF
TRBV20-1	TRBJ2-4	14	CSAIGTSGPNIQYF
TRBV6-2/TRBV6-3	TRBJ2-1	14	CASRDDGVLGEQFF
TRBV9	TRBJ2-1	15	CASSRLAGGYNEQFF
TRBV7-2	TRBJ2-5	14	CASSLDTGTGTQYF
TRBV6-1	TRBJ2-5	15	CASSETGQTGETQYF
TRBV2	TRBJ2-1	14	CASSVSSGRTEQFF
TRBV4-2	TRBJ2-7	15	CASSPTSGKTYEQYF
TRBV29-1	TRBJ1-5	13	CSAGASINQPQHF
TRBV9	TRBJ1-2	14	CASSVGGLSYGYTF
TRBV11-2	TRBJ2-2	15	CASSFGLAGTGELFF
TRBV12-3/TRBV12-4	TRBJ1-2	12	CASSLAFRGYTF
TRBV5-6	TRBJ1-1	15	CASSVRQGRNTEAFF
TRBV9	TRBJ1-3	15	CASRRGGASGNTIYF
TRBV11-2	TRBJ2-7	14	CASSLGIPGYEQYF
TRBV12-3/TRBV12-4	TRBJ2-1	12	CASSIQDNEQFF
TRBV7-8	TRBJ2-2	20	CASSPPGLAGVFGNTGELFF
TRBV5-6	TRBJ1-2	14	CASSLGQGTYGYTF
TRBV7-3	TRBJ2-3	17	CASSLSGAGGVTDTQYF
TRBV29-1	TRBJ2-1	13	CSVGSSGRSEQFF
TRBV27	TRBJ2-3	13	CASRRTATDTQYF
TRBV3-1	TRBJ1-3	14	CASSQTDSGNTIYF
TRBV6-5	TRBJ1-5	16	CASSYSIRDSNQPQHF
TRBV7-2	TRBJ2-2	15	CASSSRLGDTGELFF
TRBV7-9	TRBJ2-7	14	CASSLAGPIYEQYF
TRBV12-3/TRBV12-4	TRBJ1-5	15	CASSLRAGPIQPQHF
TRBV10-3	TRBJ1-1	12	CAIMGQNTEAFF
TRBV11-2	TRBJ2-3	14	CASRFRQGRDTQYF
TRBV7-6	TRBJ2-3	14	CASSPSGGSDTQYF
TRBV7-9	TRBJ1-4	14	CASSVGQGYEKLFF
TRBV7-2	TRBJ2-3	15	CASSHWGEEGDTQYF
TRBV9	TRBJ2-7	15	CASSLDTSGSSEQYF
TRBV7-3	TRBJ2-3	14	CASSRAGNTDTQYF
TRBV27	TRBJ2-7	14	CASSLRQVSYEQYF
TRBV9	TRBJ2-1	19	CASGVSRDRGRRSYNEQFF
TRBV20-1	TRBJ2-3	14	CSARTGSSTDTQYF
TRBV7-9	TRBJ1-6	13	CASSTWADSPLHF
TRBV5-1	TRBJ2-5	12	CASSQGRETQYF
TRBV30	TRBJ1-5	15	CAWSLGQGRDQPQHF
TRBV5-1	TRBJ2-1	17	CASSLLLAGGPYNEQFF
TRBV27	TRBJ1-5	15	CASRIQGVPNQPQHF
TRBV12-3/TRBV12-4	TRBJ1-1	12	CASSSRQGNAFF
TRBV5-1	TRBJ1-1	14	CASSLALGRSEAFF
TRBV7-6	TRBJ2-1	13	CASSSAVFNEQFF
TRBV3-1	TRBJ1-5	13	CASSPWTVQPQHF
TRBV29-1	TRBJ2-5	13	CSVKGTGLETQYF
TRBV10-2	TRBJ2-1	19	CASKGATGTSGLSYNEQFF
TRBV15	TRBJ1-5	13	CATSRARGQPQHF
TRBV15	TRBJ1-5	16	CATSRDLTGGNQPQHF